This entry lists 3 T cell receptor beta chains sequenced from one sample in a study of cytomegalovirus exposure and HLA in healthy donors. Only in-frame clones appear in the TCRdb table, and some are missing; sequencing was by immunoSEQ multiplex PCR. The sample holds some 150,000 clones; approximately 87% are singletons and the top ten take 1.4%. The specimen sequenced was PBMCs. All receptors derive from a woman aged 30 to 39 in good health and CMV-seronegative.

This clone was observed many times. This chain uses TRBV7-8 with TRBJ2-7, with D maybe TRBD1 (5 bases). Germline V CDR1 and CDR2: SGHVS, FQNEAQ. V lost 5 bases, J lost 3 bases, and 8 bases lay in between. The CDR3 has 12 amino acids. The CDR3 sequence is CASSVQDYEQYF. The DNA of the CDR3 is TGTGCCAGCAGCGTACAGGACTACGAGCAGTACTTC. The whole variable domain, remainder taken from reference TRBV7-8 and TRBJ2-7, is GAGVSQSPRYKVAKRGQDVALRCDPISGHVSLFWYQQALGQGPEFLTYFQNEAQLDKSGLPSDRFFAERPEGSVSTLKIQRTQQEDSAVYLCASSVQDYEQYFGPGTRLTVT.

The chain recombines TRBV19 with TRBJ2-5; the D gene is possibly TRBD2 (7 bases). Between the trimmed V and J ends, which lost 6 bases and 1 base, there was a span of 15 bases. The germline V gene has CDR1 LNHDA and CDR2 SQIVND (reference sequence). The CDR3 runs 15 residues. The CDR3 here is CASSPGRGAQETQYF. CDR3 DNA: TGTGCCAGTAGCCCTGGACGGGGGGCCCAAGAGACCCAGTACTTC.

The CDR3 nucleotides read TGTGCCAGCAGTTTTTCAGGGGCGGTTGAAAAACTGTTTTTT. Translating gives CASSFSGAVEKLFF. The chain joins TRBV27 to TRBJ1-4, with TRBD1 as a possible D gene (6 bases). The length of the CDR3 is 14 residues. The germline V gene encodes CDR1 MNHEY and CDR2 SMNVEV (reference sequence). The germline V and J ends were trimmed by 3 bases and 7 bases, with 12 bases remaining between them.